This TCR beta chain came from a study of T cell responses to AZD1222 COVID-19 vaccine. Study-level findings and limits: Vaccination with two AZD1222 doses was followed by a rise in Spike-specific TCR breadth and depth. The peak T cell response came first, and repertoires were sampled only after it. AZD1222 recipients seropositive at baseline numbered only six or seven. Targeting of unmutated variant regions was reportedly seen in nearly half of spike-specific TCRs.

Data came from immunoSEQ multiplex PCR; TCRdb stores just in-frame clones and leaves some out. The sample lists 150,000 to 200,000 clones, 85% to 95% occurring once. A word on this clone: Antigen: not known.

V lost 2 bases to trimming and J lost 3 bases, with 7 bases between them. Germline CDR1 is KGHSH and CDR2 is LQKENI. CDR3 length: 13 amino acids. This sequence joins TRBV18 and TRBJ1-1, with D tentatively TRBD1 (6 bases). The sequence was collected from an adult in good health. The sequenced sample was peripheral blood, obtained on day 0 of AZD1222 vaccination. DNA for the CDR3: TGTGCCAGCTCACCAAACAGGGACACTGAAGCTTTCTTT. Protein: CASSPNRDTEAFF.